Here is one T cell receptor (beta chain) with its context. The CDR3 end shows no conserved phenylalanine or tryptophan, and so a read error is likely. The limits of the CDR3 on the DNA are not certain, so only TCRdb's listed CDR3 is given. This entry is derived from a study of breast tumors, draining lymph nodes, adjacent tissues. Termini included, the CDR3 measures 8 amino acids. CDR1 and CDR2 (germline): SEHNR, FQNEAQ (reference sequence). TCRdb processed the multiplex PCR reads anew with MiXCR; each CDR3 protein has one entry. Of over 200,000 distinct CDR3 sequences listed, about 32% are singletons. Breast cancer patients provided tissue from their axillary draining lymph nodes.

The sequenced sample was axillary lymph node tissue. The source is a female donor with breast cancer. Some clones in this sample may be carry-over from other donors' samples. The chain links TRBV7-9 to TRBJ1-6; whether TRBD1, the table's D call, matches the DNA was not checked. The CDR3 sequence: CASSQGNA.